This is a list of T cell receptor beta chains from one sample in a study of CD8 T cells in Susac syndrome. TCRdb re-called the immunoSEQ multiplex PCR reads through MiXCR, storing one row per CDR3 protein. The table includes some 150,000 distinct CDR3 sequences, roughly 94% detected once. Sequencing used CD8+ T cells from PBMCs. These receptors came from a human donor with multiple sclerosis. CDR3s include the opening cysteine and the closing phenylalanine or tryptophan. The size entry is marked missing in some rows and otherwise reads once, few, many or a size class.

once	TRBV12-3/TRBV12-4	TRBJ2-3	CATGTRKSTDTQYF
.	TRBV27	TRBJ2-3	CASSNAGTTDTQYF
.	TRBV5-6	TRBJ2-3	CASSPTESDTQYF
.	TRBV14	TRBJ2-7	CASSQMVTDTYEQYF
.	TRBV30	TRBJ1-2	CAWSVEGGHYGYTF
.	TRBV12-3/TRBV12-4	TRBJ2-3	CASSLEGQSPDTQYF
.	TRBV30	TRBJ1-1	CAWRGSTIRSGDAFF
.	TRBV15	TRBJ1-2	CATSRDWTGEIYGYTF
.	TRBV3-1	TRBJ2-5	CASSQGTVPKYF
.	TRBV30	TRBJ1-3	CAWGDSGNTIYF
.	TRBV18	TRBJ2-7	CASSPRGASYEQYF
.	TRBV20-1	TRBJ2-5	CSARHLPGASGGKETQYF
.	TRBV14	TRBJ1-2	CASSLTGTANYGYTF
.	TRBV7-8	TRBJ2-1	CASSLRIAGSYNEQFF
.	TRBV27	TRBJ2-7	CASRVGAGLPYEQYF
.	TRBV16	TRBJ2-7	CASSGISYEQYF
.	TRBV27	TRBJ1-2	CASSPSGTGAVGYTF
.	TRBV12-3/TRBV12-4	TRBJ1-2	CASSSNRGVQYGYTF
.	TRBV7-8	TRBJ1-6	CASSFPRGEARNSPLHF
.	TRBV18	TRBJ1-4	CASSPVAKPPEKLFF
.	TRBV7-9	TRBJ2-7	CASSPGEVKYF
.	TRBV13	TRBJ1-2	CASSLRDRADGYTF
few	TRBV30	TRBJ1-2	CAWSVGTGDGYTF
.	TRBV20-1	TRBJ2-7	CSANRGTPYEQYF
once	TRBV20-1	TRBJ2-1	CSARDQGFSYNEQFF
.	TRBV7-9	TRBJ1-1	CASSALDRPARGVDTEAFF
.	TRBV14	TRBJ2-7	CASSQGSAVYEQYF
.	TRBV13	TRBJ2-5	CASSLRDPSGGSETQYF
.	TRBV3-1	TRBJ2-7	CASSDLPGTSGTHEQYF
.	TRBV7-9	TRBJ2-3	CASSLKGDTQYF
.	TRBV7-9	TRBJ2-7	CASSTRGVDEQYF
.	TRBV15	TRBJ2-1	CATSLRQDLAEQFF
.	TRBV20-1	TRBJ2-7	CSAAPGTSIHEQYF
.	TRBV29-1	TRBJ1-2	CSVEGQSNYGYTF
.	TRBV3-1	TRBJ2-5	CASSQDLAGETQYF
.	TRBV19	TRBJ1-1	CASSMGQLNTEAFF
.	TRBV29-1	TRBJ2-1	CSVFPGLAGAHNEQFF
.	TRBV15	TRBJ1-5	CATSRLRGSNQPQHF
once	TRBV7-9	TRBJ1-2	CASHPGGSNYGYTF
.	TRBV2	TRBJ2-7	CASSPFGRATYEQYF
.	TRBV14	TRBJ2-7	CASCSGPGSYEQYF
once	TRBV13	TRBJ2-7	CASSPRARGYEQYF
.	TRBV27	TRBJ2-7	CASSFGRGPYEQYF
.	TRBV15	TRBJ2-2	CATSSIHTGELFF
.	TRBV7-9	TRBJ2-3	CASSLGASIADTQYF
.	TRBV6-1	TRBJ2-2	CASSETEPLNTGELFF
.	TRBV29-1	TRBJ1-1	CSALRLGDRAEAFF
.	TRBV6-1	TRBJ2-5	CASRHGETQYF
.	TRBV29-1	TRBJ1-2	CSAGPTSDRVGYTF
once	TRBV3-1	TRBJ2-1	CASRFGGEQFF
.	TRBV4-1	TRBJ1-5	CASSQEGTVSGQPQHF
.	TRBV27	TRBJ1-1	CASRPPAGRTEAFF
.	TRBV20-1	TRBJ2-3	CSASSASGGHGANTQYF
.	TRBV3-1	TRBJ1-5	CASSQVSNQPQHF
once	TRBV28	TRBJ2-2	CASSLVPTGELFF